Below, 3 T cell receptor beta chains from the same sample are listed, as sequenced in a study of beta chain features in type 1 diabetes. The investigators reverse transcribed all of the isolated RNA, so they sequenced expressed TCRB transcripts. The repertoire was sequenced with immunoSEQ multiplex PCR; TCRdb's copy has only in-frame clones and lacks some. Of about half a million clones listed, roughly an eighth are singletons. The source material was naive CD4+ T cells from blood. The receptors were sampled from a woman aged 18-29 years in good health.

The chain uses TRBV29-1 and TRBJ2-7; D possibly uses TRBD1 or TRBD2 (5 bases each). This CDR3 contains 12 residues. In germline, CDR1 is SQVTM, CDR2 ANQGSEA. Trimming removed 5 bases from V and 5 bases from J, with 13 bases in between. CDR3 amino acids: CSVRGPRDEQYF. DNA of the CDR3: TGCAGCGTTCGGGGCCCGAGGGACGAGCAGTACTTC.

The V gene is TRBV30, the J gene TRBJ1-1; D call uncertain. CDR3 length: 15 residues. Germline CDR1 and CDR2: GTSNPN and SVGIG (reference sequence). Trimming shortened V by 0 bases and J by 1 base, and 12 bases separated the two germline ends. The DNA of the CDR3 is TGTGCCTGGAGTGTAGGGAACTGGCGGAACACTGAAGCTTTCTTT. It specifies CAWSVGNWRNTEAFF.

The V gene is TRBV19, the J gene TRBJ1-2; no clear D. This CDR3 has 12 residues. V lost 7 bases, J lost 8 bases, and 14 bases lay in between. CDR1 is LNHDA, CDR2 SQIVND, per germline (reference sequence). This CDR3 reads CASTGAYRGYTF. The CDR3, as DNA: TGTGCCAGTACTGGCGCCTACCGGGGCTACACCTTC.